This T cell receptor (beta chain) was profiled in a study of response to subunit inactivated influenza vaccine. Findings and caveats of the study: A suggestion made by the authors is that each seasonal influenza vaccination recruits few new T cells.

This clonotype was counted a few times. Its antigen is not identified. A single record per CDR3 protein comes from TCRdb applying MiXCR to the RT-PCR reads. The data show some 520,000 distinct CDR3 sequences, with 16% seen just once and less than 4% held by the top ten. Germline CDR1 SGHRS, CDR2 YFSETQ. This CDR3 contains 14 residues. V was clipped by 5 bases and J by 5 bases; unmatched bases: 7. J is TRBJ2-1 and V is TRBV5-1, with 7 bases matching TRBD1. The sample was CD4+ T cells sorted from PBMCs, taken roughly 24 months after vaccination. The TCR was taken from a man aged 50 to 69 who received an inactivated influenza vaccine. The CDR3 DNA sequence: TGCGCCAGCAGATGGACAGGACAAAACAATGAGCAGTTCTTC. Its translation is CASRWTGQNNEQFF. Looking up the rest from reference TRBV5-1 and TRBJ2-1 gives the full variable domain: KAGVTQTPRYLIKTRGQQVTLSCSPISGHRSVSWYQQTPGQGLQFLFEYFSETQRNKGNFPGRFSGRQFSNSRSEMNVSTLELGDSALYLCASRWTGQNNEQFFGPGTRLTVL.